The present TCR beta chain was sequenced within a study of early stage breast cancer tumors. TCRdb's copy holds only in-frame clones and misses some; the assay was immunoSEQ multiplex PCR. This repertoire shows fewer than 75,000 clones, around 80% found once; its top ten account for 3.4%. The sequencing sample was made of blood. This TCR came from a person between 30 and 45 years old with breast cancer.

In DNA form, the CDR3 reads TGTGCCAGCAGTTACCGGGACAGAATGAATGAGCAGTTCTTC. This encodes CASSYRDRMNEQFF. The chain recombines TRBV6-5 with TRBJ2-1; 7 bases line up with TRBD1. CDR1 is MNHEY and CDR2 is SVGAGI in the germline V gene. The CDR3 spans 14 residues. Germline trimming cut 2 bases from V and 7 bases from J; bases unmatched to any gene: 5.